These 27 T cell receptor beta chains came from one sample sequenced in a study of OX40 agonist ivuxolimab in advanced cancers. The protocol was immunoSEQ multiplex PCR, while the TCRdb copy is restricted to in-frame clones and leaves out a portion. The sample lists around 64,000 clones, 84% occurring once. The specimen was CD4+ or CD8+ T cells sorted from blood, collected in a trial of the OX40 agonist ivuxolimab. Receptor source: an adult with an advanced solid tumor such as melanoma, head and neck, liver or kidney cancer.

V and J are TRBV27 and TRBJ2-7; 8 nucleotides match TRBD1. Germline V gives CDR1 MNHEY, CDR2 SMNVEV (reference sequence). The CDR3 loop spans 14 amino acids. V trimming: 2 bases; J trimming: 3 bases; junction bases outside the gene matches: 3. The CDR3 is CASSLKTGDYEQYF. As DNA, the CDR3 is TGTGCCAGCAGTTTAAAGACAGGGGACTACGAGCAGTACTTC.

V is TRBV2 and J is TRBJ1-2, with D uncertain. In germline, CDR1 is SNHLY, CDR2 FYNNEI. Trimming took off 10 bases at V and 0 bases at J, with 12 bases between the two ends. The CDR3 length is 13 residues. In nucleotides, the CDR3 is TGTGCCACCGCGGACGAAGCTAACTATGGCTACACCTTC. Residues: CATADEANYGYTF.

CDR3 DNA: TGTGCCAGCAGCCGGACAGGGCCTAACAATGAGCAGTTCTTC. Translating gives CASSRTGPNNEQFF. The rearrangement uses TRBV2 and TRBJ2-1, with 8 positions matching TRBD1. The germline V gene encodes CDR1 SNHLY and CDR2 FYNNEI. J gave up 5 bases and V 6 bases, and 6 bases lay outside the gene matches. CDR3 length equals 14 residues.

This chain links TRBV5-1 with TRBJ2-7, with TRBD1 matching over 7 bases. This CDR3 is built from 15 residues. Germline CDR1 SGHRS, CDR2 YFSETQ. The ends lost 2 bases at V and 0 bases at J; junction bases unmatched: 5. CDR3 in DNA: TGCGCCAGCAGCTTTACAGGGGCTACCTCCTACGAGCAGTACTTC. Translating it yields CASSFTGATSYEQYF. Supplemented by reference TRBV5-1 and TRBJ2-7, the full variable domain reads KAGVTQTPRYLIKTRGQQVTLSCSPISGHRSVSWYQQTPGQGLQFLFEYFSETQRNKGNFPGRFSGRQFSNSRSEMNVSTLELGDSALYLCASSFTGATSYEQYFGPGTRLTVT.

This chain joins TRBV11-3 and TRBJ2-2, with D possibly being TRBD1 (5 bases). Trimming cost V 7 bases and J 5 bases, with 20 bases left between them. Germline CDR1 is SGHNT and CDR2 is YENEEA. The length of the CDR3 is 16 residues. The CDR3 nucleotides are TGTGCCAGCACCCTAGGGGCCCGGGCTGGGACCGGGGAGCTGTTTTTT. The encoded protein is CASTLGARAGTGELFF.

J is TRBJ1-2 and V is TRBV15, with 9 bases fitting TRBD1. V shed 1 base, J shed 14 bases, and the junction held 5 bases outside the gene matches. CDR1 is LNHNV and CDR2 is YYDKDF in the germline V gene (reference sequence). The CDR3 runs 12 residues. The CDR3 sequence: CATSRAGQGITF. The CDR3 DNA reads as TGTGCCACCAGCAGAGCAGGACAGGGGATAACCTTC.

The chain uses TRBV18 and TRBJ1-1; TRBD1 aligns across 8 bases. Germline-derived CDR1 and CDR2 are KGHSH and LQKENI. This CDR3 comprises 14 residues. Unmatched junction bases numbered 4, after V lost 2 bases and J lost 5 bases. The CDR3 DNA sequence: TGTGCCAGCTCACCAACAGGGGGTAGGACTGAAGCTTTCTTT. Protein sequence: CASSPTGGRTEAFF.

The gene calls are TRBV10-3 and TRBJ1-1, with D unresolved. There are 13 residues in the CDR3. Germline CDR1 is ENHRY and CDR2 is SYGVKD. The V and J ends lost 2 bases and 3 bases respectively, with 7 bases between them. For the CDR3, the DNA is TGTGCCATCAGTGAGCGTTCGGACACTGAAGCTTTCTTT. It translates to CAISERSDTEAFF.

The chain uses TRBV29-1 and TRBJ1-1; no reliable D call. Deletions cut 2 bases from V and 7 bases from J, with 11 bases between. Germline lookup yields CDR1 SQVTM and CDR2 ANQGSEA. The CDR3 runs 12 residues. CDR3 residues: CSVESDTYEAFF. The CDR3 coding sequence is TGCAGCGTTGAATCCGACACTTATGAAGCTTTCTTT.

This clone was seen a few times. This chain joins TRBV27 and TRBJ1-6; D perhaps matches TRBD1 (5 bases). V lost 7 bases, J lost 9 bases, and 13 bases lay in between. This CDR3 comprises 13 residues. The germline CDR1 and CDR2 sequences are MNHEY and SMNVEV (reference sequence). Here the CDR3 DNA reads TGTGCCAGCACCTCGGGGGGGAGTTCACCCCTCCACTTT. This gives the protein CASTSGGSSPLHF.

This clone was detected only once. The chain carries TRBV19 and TRBJ1-1; D may be TRBD1 (6 bases). The CDR3 is 15 amino acids. CDR1 is LNHDA, CDR2 SQIVND, per germline (reference sequence). Trimming shortened V by 3 bases and J by 0 bases, and 11 bases separated the two germline ends. The CDR3 here is CASSIGGGMNTEAFF. The CDR3 bases are TGTGCCAGTAGTATTGGGGGCGGTATGAACACTGAAGCTTTCTTT.

This clone has more than one count but fewer than ten. The chain couples TRBV30 to TRBJ2-1, with TRBD2 matching 9 bases. Germline CDR1 GTSNPN, CDR2 SVGIG (reference sequence). The CDR3 totals 15 residues. The ends lost 3 bases at V and 2 bases at J; junction bases unmatched: 5. In nucleotides, the CDR3 is TGTGCCTGGAGCCCTTTAGCGGGGGCCTACAATGAGCAGTTCTTC. It codes for CAWSPLAGAYNEQFF.

The chain has TRBV15 and TRBJ2-5; 7 bases align to TRBD2. Germline lookup yields CDR1 LNHNV and CDR2 YYDKDF (reference sequence). V shed 4 bases and J 1 base; nucleotides not matched to a gene: 3. This CDR3 has 14 residues. The CDR3 region is CATSTRTSQETQYF. The CDR3 bases are TGTGCCACCAGCACCCGGACTAGCCAAGAGACCCAGTACTTC.

V is TRBV27 and J is TRBJ2-4, with 7 bases aligning to TRBD1. V dropped 6 bases and J dropped 3; count of bases not matched to a gene: 8. CDR1 is MNHEY and CDR2 is SMNVEV in the germline V gene (reference sequence). The CDR3 is made up of 15 amino acids. In nucleotides, the CDR3 is TGTGCCAGCAGCCCGGGACAGATTATCAAAAACATTCAGTACTTC. Translation gives CASSPGQIIKNIQYF.

The J gene is TRBJ1-1, the V gene TRBV9; 8 positions agree with TRBD1. From germline, CDR1 is SGDLS and CDR2 YYNGEE. With V trimmed by 4 bases and J by 3 bases, 8 bases remained unmatched. This CDR3 is 15 amino acids long. The CDR3 DNA follows: TGTGCCAGCAGCCCCCTTCCGACAGGGGACACTGAAGCTTTCTTT. Translated, it gives CASSPLPTGDTEAFF.

The chain is built from TRBV5-1 and TRBJ1-2; tentatively, D is TRBD1 (5 bases). Germline values: CDR1 SGHRS, CDR2 YFSETQ. V was trimmed by 0 bases and J by 3 bases, leaving 15 bases between them. The CDR3 sequence is 16 residues long. The CDR3 protein is CASSLVGGGRDYGYTF. CDR3 DNA: TGCGCCAGCAGCTTGGTGGGGGGAGGTAGAGACTATGGCTACACCTTC.

This chain connects TRBV6-5 to TRBJ2-7, with D perhaps matching TRBD1 (6 bases). Trimming removed 0 bases at V and 4 bases at J, with 10 bases between. The CDR3 extends over 14 amino acids. The germline gives CDR1 MNHEY, CDR2 SVGAGI. The CDR3 bases are TGTGCCAGCAGTTACTCGCAGGGGATGTACGAGCAGTACTTC. It specifies CASSYSQGMYEQYF.

This chain joins TRBV7-2 and TRBJ1-5; D perhaps matches TRBD1 (5 bases). There are 13 residues in the CDR3. Germline CDR1 and CDR2: SGHTA and FQGNSA. Trimming shortened V by 6 bases and J by 7 bases, and 13 bases separated the two germline ends. CDR3 amino acids: CASSWGRQQPQHF. The DNA for the CDR3 is TGTGCCAGCAGTTGGGGACGTCAACAGCCCCAGCATTTT.

The chain carries TRBV29-1 and TRBJ2-5; D is perhaps TRBD1 (6 bases). The DNA end is more similar to TRBJ2-7, so the J call may be wrong. The CDR3 extends over 13 amino acids. Per germline, CDR1 SQVTM and CDR2 ANQGSEA. For the CDR3, the DNA is TGCAGCGTTGAAAGCCCAGGGGAGCACGAGCAGTACTTC. Residues: CSVESPGEHEQYF.

This chain links TRBV28 with TRBJ2-1, with 8 bases fitting TRBD2. J lost 10 bases, V lost 5 bases, and 10 bases had no gene match. Germline loops: CDR1 MDHEN, CDR2 SYDVKM. This CDR3 has 14 amino acids. The chain's CDR3 is CASSSGGSDGEQFF. The CDR3 bases are TGTGCCAGCAGTAGCGGGGGCTCCGATGGGGAGCAGTTCTTC.

As to this clone: The same CDR3 is also encoded by other DNA sequences in this sample. This chain links TRBV11-3 with TRBJ2-3; TRBD2 aligns across 7 bases. This CDR3 is built from 14 residues. Trimming removed 3 bases from V and 2 bases from J; junction bases left unmatched: 2. The germline V gene encodes CDR1 SGHNT and CDR2 YENEEA. The CDR3 region is CASSLTSSTDTQYF. The CDR3 region has the DNA TGTGCCAGCAGCTTGACTAGCTCCACAGATACGCAGTATTTT.

V gene TRBV5-1 combines with J gene TRBJ2-7; TRBD1 aligns across 9 bases. Germline V gene lookup returns CDR1 SGHRS and CDR2 YFSETQ. The length of the CDR3 is 15 residues. Trimming took 4 bases from V and 2 from J; bases not matched to a gene: 7. The CDR3 sequence: CASSLGQGKAYEQYF. As DNA, the CDR3 is TGCGCCAGCAGCCTCGGACAGGGGAAGGCCTACGAGCAGTACTTC.

CDR3 sequence reads: CASSSRGSYEQYF. In DNA form, the CDR3 reads TGTGCCAGCAGCTCAAGGGGTTCCTACGAGCAGTACTTC. The rearrangement joins TRBV28 to TRBJ2-7; D perhaps matches TRBD1 (5 bases). The CDR3 totals 13 residues. Germline V gene data show CDR1 as MDHEN and CDR2 as SYDVKM. Trimming removed 6 bases at V and 1 base at J, with 10 bases between.

The chain joins TRBV7-3 to TRBJ2-7; the match to TRBD2 covers 9 bases. Germline assignment: CDR1 SGHTA and CDR2 FQGTGA. The CDR3 sequence is 17 residues long. J gave up 1 base and V 4 bases, and 11 bases lay outside the gene matches. This CDR3 is CASSSAGGSGGSYEQYF. Written as DNA, the CDR3 is TGTGCCAGCAGCTCGGCCGGAGGTAGCGGGGGTTCCTACGAGCAGTACTTC.

The chain is built from TRBV4-3 and TRBJ2-3; D remains ambiguous. This CDR3 comprises 15 residues. Germline-derived CDR1 and CDR2 are LGHNA and YSLEER. The V end lost 1 base, the J end lost 3 bases, and 11 bases lay between the germline ends. CDR3 sequence reads: CASSQVRVGTDTQYF. In nucleotides, the CDR3 is TGCGCCAGCAGCCAAGTCCGAGTAGGAACAGATACGCAGTATTTT.

The rearrangement links TRBV11-3 to TRBJ1-4, with D maybe TRBD1 (6 bases). Per the germline V gene, CDR1 is SGHNT and CDR2 is YENEEA. There are 14 residues in the CDR3. V was pared by 5 bases and J by 11 bases, with 18 bases between. The DNA of the CDR3 is TGTGCCAGCAGCCAGGGCGGGACAAGTGCGAAACTGTTTTTT. Its protein product is CASSQGGTSAKLFF.

The chain recombines TRBV7-2 with TRBJ2-5, with 9 nucleotides matching TRBD1. Germline CDR1 is SGHTA and CDR2 is FQGNSA. Trimming removed 6 bases from V and 2 bases from J; junction bases left unmatched: 7. The CDR3 runs to 15 residues. The CDR3 DNA is TGTGCCAGCAGACCCCGGACAGGGGTACAAGAGACCCAGTACTTC. It is translated as CASRPRTGVQETQYF.